The TCR beta chain described here comes from a study of T cell repertoires in cytomegalovirus infection. Study information: Public TCR beta signatures were indicative of both CMV infection and a matching HLA type. Study results and caveats: The ex vivo response was dominated by HLA-C-restricted CMV-specific TCR beta clonotypes.

In TCRdb, the reads were re-called with MiXCR into one record per CDR3 protein. The data show fewer than 1,000,000 distinct CDR3 sequences, approximately 30% seen once. Of note for this clonotype: Its matching antigen is unknown.

This sample comprised cultured CD8+ T cells from PBMCs, obtained from culture after CMV antigen stimulation. This clonotype was sampled from a human donor in good health (CMV status not recorded). Some clones in this sample may be carry-over from other donors' samples.

For the CDR3, the DNA is TGCGCCAGCAGCTCGCGGACAGCGAACACTGAAGCTTTCTTT. Its protein is CASSSRTANTEAFF. This rearrangement joins TRBV5-1 to TRBJ1-1, with D possibly matching TRBD1 (6 bases). The germline V gene encodes CDR1 SGHRS and CDR2 YFSETQ. V lost 3 bases to trimming and J lost 1 base, with 10 bases between them. The CDR3 runs to 14 residues.